A single sample is the source of the 23 T cell receptor beta chains below, sequenced in a study of cytomegalovirus exposure and HLA in healthy donors. Profiling relied on immunoSEQ multiplex PCR, and the TCRdb table lists in-frame clones only, not all of them. Counted here are 120,000 or so clones, about nine tenths occurring once; the ten biggest clones make up approximately 2%. The sequenced sample was PBMCs. Receptors were obtained from a woman aged 18-29 years in good health and CMV-seronegative.

This clone appeared a single time. This rearrangement joins TRBV7-2 to TRBJ1-1; tentatively, D is TRBD1 (5 bases). The CDR3 totals 17 residues. With 0 bases removed from V and 1 base from J, the gap between germline ends came to 15 bases. Germline CDR1 is SGHTA and CDR2 is FQGNSA. The DNA for the CDR3 is TGTGCCAGCAGCTTAGCATATAGGAAAAGGGGGAACACTGAAGCTTTCTTT. Amino acids: CASSLAYRKRGNTEAFF. Drawing the rest from reference TRBV7-2 and TRBJ1-1, the complete variable domain is GAGVSQSPSNKVTEKGKDVELRCDPISGHTALYWYRQSLGQGLEFLIYFQGNSAPDKSGLPSDRFSAERTGGSVSTLTIQRTQQEDSAVYLCASSLAYRKRGNTEAFFGQGTRLTVV.

The rearrangement links TRBV18 to TRBJ2-7, with D possibly being TRBD2 (6 bases). Germline CDR1 and CDR2: KGHSH and LQKENI. The CDR3 has 16 amino acids. V was pared by 6 bases and J by 5 bases, with 23 bases between. The chain's CDR3 is CASSTGRVLARHEQYF. The CDR3 region has the DNA TGTGCCAGCTCCACAGGCAGGGTGCTAGCGCGCCACGAGCAGTACTTC.

V usage is TRBV5-6 and J usage is TRBJ2-5; 11 nucleotides align to TRBD1. V was pared by 0 bases and J by 5 bases, with 3 bases of the junction left unmatched. The CDR3 totals 15 residues. CDR1 and CDR2 (germline): SGHDT, YYEEEE. The CDR3 DNA reads TGTGCCAGCAGCTTGGGGACAGGGGGCGAGGAGACCCAGTACTTC. Its protein product is CASSLGTGGEETQYF.

In DNA form, the CDR3 reads TGTGCCAGCAGCGTAGCCGGGACAGGGTCAGATACGCAGTATTTT. As protein: CASSVAGTGSDTQYF. The chain joins TRBV9 to TRBJ2-3; 9 bases agree with TRBD1. Germline loops: CDR1 SGDLS, CDR2 YYNGEE. Trimming at V came to 0 bases and at J to 4 bases, leaving 3 bases not matched to a gene. The CDR3 runs to 15 residues.

The V gene is TRBV7-9, the J gene TRBJ2-3; TRBD2 matches at 12 bases. This CDR3 is built from 17 residues. V lost 6 bases and J lost 4; bases outside the gene matches: 11. Germline CDR1 and CDR2: SEHNR and FQNEAQ (reference sequence). The CDR3: CASSSSLAGGPADTQYF. The CDR3 bases are TGTGCCAGCAGTTCAAGTCTAGCGGGAGGGCCGGCAGATACGCAGTATTTT.

The chain carries TRBV19 and TRBJ1-5, with D possibly matching TRBD1 (5 bases). Looked up from germline, CDR1 is LNHDA and CDR2 is SQIVND (reference sequence). This CDR3 contains 16 residues. V was trimmed by 3 bases and J by 7 bases, leaving 19 bases between them. The CDR3 region is CASSIRSQGVGQPQHF. The CDR3 bases are TGTGCCAGTAGTATTAGGTCGCAGGGCGTCGGACAGCCCCAGCATTTT.

This chain joins TRBV19 and TRBJ2-2; D might be TRBD1 (5 bases). Germline lookup yields CDR1 LNHDA and CDR2 SQIVND (reference sequence). The CDR3 spans 14 residues. The V gene lost 4 bases and the J gene lost 6 bases, with 12 bases spanning the gap. The chain's CDR3 is CASSTSPGSGELFF. CDR3 bases: TGTGCCAGTAGTACCTCACCAGGGTCCGGGGAGCTGTTTTTT. Full variable domain (missing parts from reference TRBV19 and TRBJ2-2): DGGITQSPKYLFRKEGQNVTLSCEQNLNHDAMYWYRQDPGQGLRLIYYSQIVNDFQKGDIAEGYSVSREKKESFPLTVTSAQKNPTAFYLCASSTSPGSGELFFGEGSRLTVL.

The chain has TRBV4-1 and TRBJ2-7; 9 bases are shared with TRBD2. The CDR3 contains 19 residues. Germline CDR1 is MGHRA and CDR2 is YSYEKL. V lost 1 base and J lost 5; bases outside the gene matches: 18. Here the CDR3 reads CASSQGPPLRAGGPNEQYF. As DNA, the CDR3 is TGCGCCAGCAGCCAAGGGCCGCCTCTAAGGGCGGGAGGGCCTAACGAGCAGTACTTC.

The chain combines TRBV9 with TRBJ2-1, with unresolved D. The V gene's germline CDR1 is SGDLS and CDR2 YYNGEE. Trimming shortened V by 3 bases and J by 4 bases, and 14 bases separated the two germline ends. The CDR3 contains 15 residues. In nucleotides, the CDR3 is TGTGCCAGCAGCGCGGCGGATCATTCTTACAATGAGCAGTTCTTC. It translates to CASSAADHSYNEQFF.

The V gene is TRBV6-5, the J gene TRBJ2-1; D is perhaps TRBD1 (5 bases). V was clipped by 5 bases and J by 4 bases, with 15 bases between them. Germline CDR1 is MNHEY and CDR2 is SVGAGI. CDR3 length: 15 residues. As DNA, the CDR3 is TGTGCCAGCAGTCGGACACTGGGAATTTACAATGAGCAGTTCTTC. It specifies CASSRTLGIYNEQFF.

The rearrangement uses TRBV28 and TRBJ2-7, with D maybe TRBD1 (5 bases). V was trimmed by 3 bases and J by 3 bases, leaving 9 bases between them. The CDR3 spans 13 residues. The germline CDR1 and CDR2 sequences are MDHEN and SYDVKM. The DNA for the CDR3 is TGTGCCAGCAGTTTTAGGGGATTCTACGAGCAGTACTTC. It specifies CASSFRGFYEQYF. Full variable domain (remainder filled in from reference TRBV28 and TRBJ2-7): DVKVTQSSRYLVKRTGEKVFLECVQDMDHENMFWYRQDPGLGLRLIYFSYDVKMKEKGDIPEGYSVSREKKERFSLILESASTNQTSMYLCASSFRGFYEQYFGPGTRLTVT.

The chain uses TRBV19 and TRBJ2-2; possible D gene TRBD1, 6 bases. The length of the CDR3 is 15 residues. Germline V CDR1 and CDR2: LNHDA, SQIVND (reference sequence). The germline V and J ends were trimmed by 5 bases and 5 bases, with 15 bases remaining between them. The CDR3 DNA sequence: TGTGCCAGTAGTCTTACACAGGGTGTTACCGGGGAGCTGTTTTTT. Encoded protein: CASSLTQGVTGELFF.

The chain has TRBV7-3 and TRBJ2-3; 9 bases line up with TRBD2. Germline V gene lookup returns CDR1 SGHTA and CDR2 FQGTGA. V lost 2 bases and J lost 0; bases outside the gene matches: 9. The CDR3 has 18 residues. The CDR3 bases are TGTGCCAGCAGCTTACGTGCGGGAGGGCGATCTAGCACAGATACGCAGTATTTT. Residues: CASSLRAGGRSSTDTQYF.

DNA for the CDR3: TGTGCCAGCAGCCCAATCATCCACGAGCAGTACTTC. Protein: CASSPIIHEQYF. The chain uses TRBV7-8 and TRBJ2-7; D remains unclear. V shed 5 bases and J shed 5 bases, with 10 bases lying between them. The CDR3 has 12 amino acids. CDR1 SGHVS and CDR2 FQNEAQ come from the germline V gene. Supplemented by reference TRBV7-8 and TRBJ2-7, the full variable domain reads GAGVSQSPRYKVAKRGQDVALRCDPISGHVSLFWYQQALGQGPEFLTYFQNEAQLDKSGLPSDRFFAERPEGSVSTLKIQRTQQEDSAVYLCASSPIIHEQYFGPGTRLTVT.

The CDR3 region is CASRETSGPYNEQFF. The CDR3 bases are TGTGCCAGCAGGGAGACTAGCGGGCCGTACAATGAGCAGTTCTTC. V usage is TRBV7-8 and J usage is TRBJ2-1; TRBD2 matches 10 bases. This CDR3 has 15 residues. V lost 6 bases to trimming and J lost 4 bases; unmatched junction nucleotides: 6. Germline CDR1 SGHVS, CDR2 FQNEAQ.

This clone was found a few times. This chain connects TRBV25-1 to TRBJ2-3, with 9 bases lining up with TRBD1. Germline V gives CDR1 MGHDK, CDR2 SYGVNS. J lost 5 bases, V lost 1 base, and 4 bases had no gene match. This CDR3 contains 15 residues. CDR3 nucleotide sequence: TGTGCCAGCAGTGAATGGAGACAGGGGGAAGATACGCAGTATTTT. This sequence encodes CASSEWRQGEDTQYF.

V and J are TRBV5-1 and TRBJ2-3; possible D gene TRBD1, 6 bases. CDR1 is SGHRS and CDR2 is YFSETQ in the germline V gene. This CDR3 has 14 amino acids. V was clipped by 5 bases and J by 2 bases, with 12 bases between them. The CDR3 DNA is TGCGCCAGCAGGCAGGGACATCCCACAGATACGCAGTATTTT. Protein product: CASRQGHPTDTQYF.

This clone was counted between two and nine times. The chain is built from TRBV4-2 and TRBJ1-5; TRBD1 agrees at 9 bases. CDR1 and CDR2 from the germline V gene are LGHNA and YNFKEQ. The ends lost 4 bases at V and 4 bases at J; junction bases unmatched: 5. The CDR3 has 15 residues. The CDR3 reads CASSRRQGDNQPQHF. The CDR3 DNA follows: TGTGCCAGCAGCCGCAGACAGGGGGATAATCAGCCCCAGCATTTT.

The chain has TRBV4-1 and TRBJ1-1; D is ambiguous. Germline lookup yields CDR1 MGHRA and CDR2 YSYEKL. The germline V and J ends were trimmed by 1 base and 6 bases, with 9 bases remaining between them. CDR3 length: 13 residues. The CDR3 nucleotides are TGCGCCAGCAGCCAAGTCAGTGTCGCTGAAGCTTTCTTT. It codes for CASSQVSVAEAFF.

The chain recombines TRBV6-6 with TRBJ1-4; D uncertain. The germline CDR1 and CDR2 sequences are MNHNY and SVGAGI (reference sequence). CDR3 length: 13 residues. Trimming pared 2 bases from V and 4 bases from J, leaving 5 bases between. The CDR3 sequence: CASSYRGNEKLFF. CDR3 nucleotide sequence: TGTGCCAGCAGTTACCGGGGTAATGAAAAACTGTTTTTT.

V and J are TRBV5-1 and TRBJ2-5; a weak D match, TRBD2 (6 bases). Germline CDR1 SGHRS, CDR2 YFSETQ. V gave up 4 bases and J gave up 1 base, with 17 bases separating them. The CDR3 totals 16 residues. CDR3: CASSPRRGGLQETQYF. The CDR3 DNA is TGCGCCAGCAGCCCGAGGCGGGGCGGTCTCCAAGAGACCCAGTACTTC.

This clone came up once. V is TRBV11-2 and J is TRBJ2-3; 7 positions agree with TRBD2. CDR3 length: 15 residues. V trimming: 5 bases; J trimming: 3 bases; junction bases outside the gene matches: 8. CDR1 is SGHAT, CDR2 FQNNGV, per germline. The CDR3 bases are TGTGCCAGCAGCCGACGACTAGCTCGGACAGATACGCAGTATTTT. It specifies CASSRRLARTDTQYF.

The V and J genes are TRBV4-1 and TRBJ2-1; 7 bases line up with TRBD2. The J segment lost 4 bases and the V segment lost 8 bases, leaving 5 bases of the junction unmatched. Germline V gene lookup returns CDR1 MGHRA and CDR2 YSYEKL. The CDR3 is made up of 13 amino acids. The DNA of the CDR3 is TGCGCCAGCGGGGGAGCGGGATACAATGAGCAGTTCTTC. Amino acid sequence: CASGGAGYNEQFF.